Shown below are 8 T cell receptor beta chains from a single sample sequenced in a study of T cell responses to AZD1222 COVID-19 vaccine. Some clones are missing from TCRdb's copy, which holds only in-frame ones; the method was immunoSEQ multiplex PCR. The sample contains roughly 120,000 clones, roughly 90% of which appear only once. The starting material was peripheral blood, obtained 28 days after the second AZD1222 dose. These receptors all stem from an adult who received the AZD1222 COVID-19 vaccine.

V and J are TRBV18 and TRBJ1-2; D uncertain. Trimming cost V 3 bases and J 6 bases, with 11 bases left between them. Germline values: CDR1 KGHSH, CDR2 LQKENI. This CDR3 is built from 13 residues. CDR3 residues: CASSPATDHGYTF. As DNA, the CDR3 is TGTGCCAGCTCACCGGCGACGGACCATGGCTACACCTTC.

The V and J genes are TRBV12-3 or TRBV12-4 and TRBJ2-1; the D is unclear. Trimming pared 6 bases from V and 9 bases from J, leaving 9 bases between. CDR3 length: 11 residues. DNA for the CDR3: TGTGCCAGCAGCCTCAGGAGTGAGCAGTTCTTC. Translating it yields CASSLRSEQFF.

The CDR3 loop reads CASSLVAGDGEKLFF. As DNA, the CDR3 is TGTGCCAGCAGCTTGGTGGCAGGGGACGGGGAAAAACTGTTTTTT. This chain links TRBV5-4 with TRBJ1-4; TRBD1 is a possible D gene (6 bases). This CDR3 is built from 15 residues. V shed 0 bases and J shed 8 bases, with 14 bases lying between them. CDR1 is SGHNT, CDR2 YYREEE, per germline (reference sequence).

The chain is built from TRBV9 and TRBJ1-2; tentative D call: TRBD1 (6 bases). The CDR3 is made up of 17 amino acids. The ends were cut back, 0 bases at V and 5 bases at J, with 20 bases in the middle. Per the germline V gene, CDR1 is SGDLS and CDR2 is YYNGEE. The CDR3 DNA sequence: TGTGCCAGCAGCGTAGGGGGGCCCACGGTGGGGACTTATGGCTACACCTTC. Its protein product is CASSVGGPTVGTYGYTF.

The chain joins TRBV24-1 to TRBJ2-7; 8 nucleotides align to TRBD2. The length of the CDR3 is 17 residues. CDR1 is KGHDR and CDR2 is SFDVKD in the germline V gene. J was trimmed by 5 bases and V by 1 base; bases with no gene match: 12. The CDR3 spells CATSDFRGTGGIDEQYF. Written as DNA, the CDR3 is TGTGCCACCAGTGATTTTAGGGGTACGGGAGGGATCGACGAGCAGTACTTC.

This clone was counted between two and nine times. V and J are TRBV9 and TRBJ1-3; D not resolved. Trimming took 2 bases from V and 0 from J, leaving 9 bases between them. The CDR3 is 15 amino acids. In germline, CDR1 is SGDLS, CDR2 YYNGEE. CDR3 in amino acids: CASSVDGGSGNTIYF. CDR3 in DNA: TGTGCCAGCAGCGTGGACGGAGGCTCTGGAAACACCATATATTTT.

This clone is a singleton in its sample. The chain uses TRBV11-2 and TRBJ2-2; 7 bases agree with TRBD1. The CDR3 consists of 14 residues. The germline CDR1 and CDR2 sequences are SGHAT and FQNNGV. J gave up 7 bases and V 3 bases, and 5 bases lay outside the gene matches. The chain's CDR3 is CASSFRQGGGELFF. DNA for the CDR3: TGTGCCAGCAGCTTCCGACAGGGTGGCGGGGAGCTGTTTTTT.

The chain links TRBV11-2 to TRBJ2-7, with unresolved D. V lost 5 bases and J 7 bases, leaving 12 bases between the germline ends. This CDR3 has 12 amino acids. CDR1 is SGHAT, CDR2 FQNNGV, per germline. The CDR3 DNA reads TGTGCCAGCAGCCAACACCGGTTGGAGCAGTACTTC. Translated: CASSQHRLEQYF.